This entry lists 19 T cell receptor beta chains sequenced from one sample in a study of T cell responses to AZD1222 COVID-19 vaccine. Sequencing was performed with immunoSEQ multiplex PCR; in TCRdb, only in-frame clones are kept and a portion is missing. The profile shows 150,000 to 250,000 clones, approximately 94% of them singletons. The specimen comprised peripheral blood, sampled 28 days after the second AZD1222 dose. These receptors all come from an adult who received the AZD1222 COVID-19 vaccine.

J is TRBJ2-2 and V is TRBV15; D remains ambiguous. The CDR3 contains 14 residues. Trimming took 0 bases from V and 1 from J, leaving 3 bases between them. Per germline, CDR1 LNHNV and CDR2 YYDKDF (reference sequence). This chain's CDR3 is CATSRDKNTGELFF. The DNA of the CDR3 is TGTGCCACCAGCAGAGATAAGAACACCGGGGAGCTGTTTTTT.

The rearrangement joins TRBV7-9 to TRBJ2-7; 11 bases map to TRBD2. Germline-derived CDR1 and CDR2 are SEHNR and FQNEAQ (reference sequence). Trimming removed 3 bases from V and 5 bases from J; junction bases left unmatched: 0. The CDR3 spans 13 residues. The CDR3 region is CASSLGLADEQYF. CDR3 in DNA: TGTGCCAGCAGCTTGGGACTAGCGGACGAGCAGTACTTC.

The J gene is TRBJ1-3, the V gene TRBV11-2; D may be TRBD1 (5 bases). The CDR3 covers 16 residues. The germline gives CDR1 SGHAT, CDR2 FQNNGV. With 3 bases removed from V and 4 bases from J, the gap between germline ends came to 16 bases. The CDR3 reads CASSFYHGGVGNTIYF. The CDR3 DNA sequence: TGTGCCAGCAGCTTTTATCACGGGGGTGTGGGAAACACCATATATTTT.

The rearrangement links TRBV7-2 to TRBJ1-2; 7 positions agree with TRBD1. There are 14 residues in the CDR3. Germline V lookup: CDR1 SGHTA, CDR2 FQGNSA. J was trimmed by 7 bases and V by 4 bases; bases with no gene match: 9. The CDR3: CASSSQPTGAGYTF. The CDR3 DNA sequence: TGTGCCAGCAGCTCCCAACCCACAGGGGCTGGCTACACCTTC. Combining the CDR3 with reference TRBV7-2 and TRBJ1-2 gives the whole variable domain GAGVSQSPSNKVTEKGKDVELRCDPISGHTALYWYRQSLGQGLEFLIYFQGNSAPDKSGLPSDRFSAERTGGSVSTLTIQRTQQEDSAVYLCASSSQPTGAGYTFGSGTRLTVV.

This rearrangement joins TRBV3-1 (or the pseudogene TRBV3-2) to TRBJ1-2; possibly TRBD1 for D (5 bases). The length of the CDR3 is 12 residues. Germline V gives CDR1 LGHDT, CDR2 YNNKEL (reference sequence). V lost 4 bases and J 7 bases, leaving 10 bases between the germline ends. CDR3 nucleotide sequence: TGTGCCAGCAGCCGCCACGGGGGTGGCTACACCTTC. Translating it yields CASSRHGGGYTF.

The chain couples TRBV29-1 to TRBJ1-3; D ambiguous. V dropped 7 bases and J dropped 4 bases, with 8 bases sitting between them. CDR3 length: 11 amino acids. The germline V gene encodes CDR1 SQVTM and CDR2 ANQGSEA. Here the CDR3 DNA reads TGCAGCGGCTTACGGGGAAACACCATATATTTT. Protein: CSGLRGNTIYF.

The chain combines TRBV27 with TRBJ2-2; D unclear. The germline V gene has CDR1 MNHEY and CDR2 SMNVEV (reference sequence). The CDR3 is 14 amino acids. V dropped 6 bases and J dropped 2 bases, with 10 bases sitting between them. In nucleotides, the CDR3 is TGTGCCAGCAGCAACTACCCAAACACCGGGGAGCTGTTTTTT. It codes for CASSNYPNTGELFF.

The chain uses TRBV5-1 and TRBJ2-7; 7 nucleotides align to TRBD1. CDR1 is SGHRS, CDR2 YFSETQ, per germline. V gave up 2 bases and J gave up 0 bases; unmatched junction bases: 5. The CDR3 covers 15 residues. The CDR3 nucleotides are TGCGCCAGCAGCTTTGGGACAGCCGACTCCTACGAGCAGTACTTC. Amino acid sequence: CASSFGTADSYEQYF.

Comment on this clone: The sample has other DNA sequences that encode this CDR3 too. This chain connects TRBV28 to TRBJ2-2, with 9 bases identical to TRBD2. Germline assignment: CDR1 MDHEN and CDR2 SYDVKM. Unmatched junction bases numbered 8, after V lost 6 bases and J lost 0 bases. The CDR3 totals 17 residues. The CDR3 spells CASSSGGGGANTGELFF. CDR3 DNA: TGTGCCAGCAGCTCGGGCGGCGGGGGGGCGAACACCGGGGAGCTGTTTTTT.

The chain recombines TRBV7-6 with TRBJ1-1, with a tentative D call TRBD1 (5 bases). There are 17 residues in the CDR3. V was shortened by 0 bases and J by 0 bases, with 14 bases between the two germline ends. Germline CDR1 and CDR2: SGHVS and FNYEAQ. For the CDR3, the DNA is TGTGCCAGCAGCTTAGCTGGCGGGGCAGGTTTGAACACTGAAGCTTTCTTT. Amino acid sequence: CASSLAGGAGLNTEAFF.

This clone has just a few counts. V is TRBV13 and J is TRBJ1-4, with TRBD1 matching over 10 bases. CDR3 length: 15 residues. The V gene end was trimmed by 5 bases and the J gene end by 8 bases; junction bases not matched to a gene: 8. From germline, CDR1 is PRHDT and CDR2 FYEKMQ (reference sequence). CDR3 DNA sequence: TGTGCCAGCAGCACGGGACAGGGGTACGGAGAAAAACTGTTTTTT. This codes for CASSTGQGYGEKLFF. Full variable domain (outside the CDR3, taken from reference TRBV13 and TRBJ1-4): AAGVIQSPRHLIKEKRETATLKCYPIPRHDTVYWYQQGPGQDPQFLISFYEKMQSDKGSIPDRFSAQQFSDYHSELNMSSLELGDSALYFCASSTGQGYGEKLFFGSGTQLSVL.

The chain combines TRBV16 with TRBJ1-6; D remains ambiguous. The V end was cut by 0 bases, the J end by 6 bases, with 3 bases between. From germline, CDR1 is KGHSY and CDR2 FQNENV. CDR3 length: 13 amino acids. For the CDR3, the DNA is TGTGCCAGCAGCCAATCGGGTAATTCACCCCTCCACTTT. This encodes CASSQSGNSPLHF.

This chain connects TRBV24-1 to TRBJ1-2; D remains unclear. The CDR3 spans 14 residues. The V gene's germline CDR1 is KGHDR and CDR2 SFDVKD. The V and J ends lost 3 bases and 0 bases respectively, with 7 bases between them. The CDR3 DNA reads as TGTGCCACCAGTGATGCCGGGACTAACTATGGCTACACCTTC. It codes for CATSDAGTNYGYTF.

This chain joins TRBV7-8 and TRBJ2-1, with 7 bases matching TRBD2. Germline V gene lookup returns CDR1 SGHVS and CDR2 FQNEAQ. Trimming cost V 1 base and J 1 base; bases outside gene matches: 4. The CDR3 loop spans 16 amino acids. The CDR3 DNA reads as TGTGCCAGCAGCTTAGGGCGGGGGAGTTCCTACAATGAGCAGTTCTTC. It is translated as CASSLGRGSSYNEQFF.

The gene calls are TRBV2 and TRBJ1-6; TRBD1 agrees at 9 bases. The CDR3 consists of 13 residues. The junction had 5 bases not matched to a gene; V was cut back by 6 bases and J by 11 bases. The V gene's germline CDR1 is SNHLY and CDR2 FYNNEI. This CDR3 is CASRGTGLTPLHF. The CDR3 coding sequence is TGTGCCAGCAGGGGGACAGGGCTGACACCCCTCCACTTT.

This clone was seen a single time. V usage is TRBV9 and J usage is TRBJ1-2; 7 nucleotides align to TRBD1. The CDR3 contains 14 residues. Germline trimming cut 0 bases from V and 4 bases from J; bases unmatched to any gene: 3. CDR1 is SGDLS, CDR2 YYNGEE, per germline. The CDR3 DNA sequence: TGTGCCAGCAGCGTAGAGGGGGCAAGCTATGGCTACACCTTC. This sequence encodes CASSVEGASYGYTF.

Ten or more counts support this clone. The CDR3 protein is CASSAVTVESNSPLHF. In DNA, the CDR3 is TGTGCCAGCAGTGCTGTGACAGTCGAGTCTAATTCACCCCTCCACTTT. The rearrangement uses TRBV25-1 and TRBJ1-6; a possible D gene is TRBD1 (5 bases). Per the germline V gene, CDR1 is MGHDK and CDR2 is SYGVNS. V lost 4 bases, J lost 6 bases, and 16 bases lay in between. The CDR3 spans 16 residues.

In nucleotides, the CDR3 is TGTGCCAGCTCACCTGTCCTCGGAACCGGGGAGCTGTTTTTT. It encodes CASSPVLGTGELFF. V is TRBV18 and J is TRBJ2-2, with D unclear. CDR3 size: 14 residues. From germline, CDR1 is KGHSH and CDR2 LQKENI. Trimming left V 3 bases short and J 5 bases short, with 10 bases between.

The V and J genes are TRBV12-5 and TRBJ1-2; D remains unclear. The CDR3 length is 12 residues. In germline, CDR1 is LGHNT, CDR2 FRNRAP. The V end lost 2 bases, the J end lost 8 bases, and 9 bases lay between the germline ends. The CDR3 region is CASGLRERGYTF. Written as DNA, the CDR3 is TGTGCTAGTGGTTTGCGCGAGCGCGGCTACACCTTC.